This is a list of T cell receptor beta chains from one sample in a study of T cells in localized non-small cell lung cancer. TCRdb's table, derived via immunoSEQ multiplex PCR, lists solely in-frame clones and lacks some. This table holds about 78,000 clones, around four fifths found once. The material sequenced was peripheral blood, taken before any cancer treatment. All receptors come from a man aged 40-75 years with stage I lung adenocarcinoma. The CDR3 runs from the conserved cysteine through the conserved F or W. The D gene is left open where the match is weak. Size is stated for part of the rows, as once, few or many counts, or as a class when the clone is expanded.

clone size	D gene	V gene	J gene	CDR3 DNA	CDR3 protein
once	NA	TRBV28	TRBJ2-7	TGTGCCAGCGAAGTTGGGGGCTACGAGCAGTACTTC	CASEVGGYEQYF
once	TRBD1	TRBV4-1	TRBJ2-1	TGCGCCAGCAGCCAAGAAAGTGGGGGACAGGGATACAATGAGCAGTTCTTC	CASSQESGGQGYNEQFF
NA	NA	TRBV19	TRBJ2-3	TGTGCCAGTGGCAGGGCGGGGGCGGCAGATACGCAGTATTTT	CASGRAGAADTQYF
NA	NA	TRBV9	TRBJ2-2	TGTGCCAGCAGCGTCAAGCCTGCGGGTGGCACCGGGGAGCTGTTTTTT	CASSVKPAGGTGELFF
NA	NA	TRBV29-1	TRBJ2-1	TGCAGCGGTGGACTATTGGGAGAGGACAATGAGCAGTTCTTC	CSGGLLGEDNEQFF
few	NA	TRBV11-2	TRBJ2-7	TGTGCCAGCAGCTTATTGGCCGGCTCCTACGAGCAGTACTTC	CASSLLAGSYEQYF
NA	NA	TRBV6-5	TRBJ2-5	TGTGCCAGCAGTTTAAGGGGGTCGGAGACCCAGTACTTC	CASSLRGSETQYF
once	TRBD2	TRBV5-1	TRBJ2-3	TGCGCCAGCAGCTTGACTAGCGGGAGCACAGATACGCAGTATTTT	CASSLTSGSTDTQYF
NA	NA	TRBV7-8	TRBJ1-1	TGTGCCAGCAGCTTAGCGGCAGGCATGCGAATGAACACTGAAGCTTTCTTT	CASSLAAGMRMNTEAFF
NA	NA	TRBV6-1	TRBJ2-2	TGTGCCTCACGGGCCCGGGACTTTTACACCGGGGAGCTGTTTTTT	CASRARDFYTGELFF
NA	NA	TRBV5-1	TRBJ2-3	TGCGCCAGCAGCTTGCCAGCGTTAAGAGATACGCAGTATTTT	CASSLPALRDTQYF
NA	NA	TRBV9	TRBJ1-1	TGTGCCAGCAGCCAACCCCCGGCGGGGACCACTGAAGCTTTCTTT	CASSQPPAGTTEAFF
few	NA	TRBV27	TRBJ1-1	TGTGCCAGCGTTACGGGATCAGGGAGTCAAGCTTTCTTT	CASVTGSGSQAFF
NA	NA	TRBV9	TRBJ1-3	TGTGCCAGCAGCGTAGGGGGGGGCGGTTCGGCCCGGATTAGCACCATATATTTT	CASSVGGGGSARISTIYF
once	NA	TRBV7-9	TRBJ1-2	TGTGCCAGCAGCTTAAGGACATACTATGGCTACACCTTC	CASSLRTYYGYTF
NA	NA	TRBV2	TRBJ2-1	TGTGCCAGCAGTCCCGCTAACAATGAGCAGTTCTTC	CASSPANNEQFF
few	NA	TRBV5-1	TRBJ2-3	TGCGCCAGCAGCACAGGACTGGATATTAACACAGATACGCAGTATTTT	CASSTGLDINTDTQYF
NA	NA	TRBV5-1	TRBJ2-7	TGCGCCAGCAGCTTGGCCGGGACGGGGGCCTACGAGCAGTACTTC	CASSLAGTGAYEQYF
NA	NA	TRBV18	TRBJ2-7	TGTGCCAGCTCACCAGGGACGCGGGAGCAGTACTTC	CASSPGTREQYF
NA	NA	TRBV7-8	TRBJ1-6	TGTGCCAGCAGCTTATACCGGCTGCAGGGCGGGAGTTCACCCCTCCACTTT	CASSLYRLQGGSSPLHF
NA	NA	TRBV6-1	TRBJ1-3	TGTGCCAGCAGGGCAGACCGAGGAAACACCATATATTTT	CASRADRGNTIYF
few	NA	TRBV6-5	TRBJ1-5	TGTGCCAGTAAACCCACCCCGTCCCCCGGACGGCATCAACATTTT	CASKPTPSPGRHQHF
NA	NA	TRBV6-5	TRBJ2-6	TGTGCCAGCAGTTACTCACAGGATACTGGGGCCAACGTCCTGACTTTC	CASSYSQDTGANVLTF
NA	TRBD2	TRBV2	TRBJ2-1	TGTGCCAGCAGTCTAGCGGGGGGAGGCAGTAGGGAGCAGTTCTTC	CASSLAGGGSREQFF
NA	NA	TRBV9	TRBJ2-2	TGTGCCAGCAGCGTAGATGGGAGCAGGGTCACCGGGGAGCTGTTTTTT	CASSVDGSRVTGELFF
NA	NA	TRBV7-9	TRBJ1-1	TGTGCCAGCAGCCCCGACACGGGCAGTACTGAAGCTTTCTTT	CASSPDTGSTEAFF
once	NA	TRBV27	TRBJ1-1	TGTGCCAGCAGTCGAGTGCGGGGCTCCGAAGCTTTCTTT	CASSRVRGSEAFF
NA	NA	TRBV30	TRBJ2-3	TGTGCCTGGAACCGAGTTCGAGAGGCCGGTACGCAGTATTTT	CAWNRVREAGTQYF
NA	TRBD1	TRBV7-2	TRBJ2-5	TGTGCCAGCAGCCTCCGGGACAGGGATTGGGAGACCCAGTACTTC	CASSLRDRDWETQYF
once	NA	TRBV19	TRBJ2-3	TGTGCCAGTAACTCCCTTGGGGATACGCAGTATTTT	CASNSLGDTQYF
NA	NA	TRBV19	TRBJ2-7	TGTGCCAGTAGTATAGGGGTCCGACGCGAGCAGTACTTC	CASSIGVRREQYF
NA	NA	TRBV7-9	TRBJ1-2	TGTGCCAGCAGCTTATCGAGTAGCGGGAGTGCCAACTATGGCTACACCTTC	CASSLSSSGSANYGYTF
NA	NA	TRBV5-1	TRBJ2-3	TGCGCCAGCAGCTTGGTACTAGCTGCAGATACGCAGTATTTT	CASSLVLAADTQYF
NA	NA	TRBV5-4	TRBJ2-7	TGTGCCAGCAGCCCTGAGGTCATATCCTACGAGCAGTACTTC	CASSPEVISYEQYF
NA	NA	TRBV2	TRBJ1-5	TGTGCCAGCAGCGGGGACCCTGCTAGCAATCAGCCCCAGCATTTT	CASSGDPASNQPQHF
NA	NA	TRBV30	TRBJ2-1	TGTGCCTGGAGTGTTCTAGCTGAGCAGTTCTTC	CAWSVLAEQFF
NA	TRBD1	TRBV7-9	TRBJ2-6	TGTGCCAGCAGCCCCGGGACAGGGATACTCTCTGGGGCCAACGTCCTGACTTTC	CASSPGTGILSGANVLTF
NA	NA	TRBV27	TRBJ1-1	TGTGCCAGCAGTCGGAACGGGGCGAACACTGAAGCTTTCTTT	CASSRNGANTEAFF
NA	NA	TRBV19	TRBJ1-1	TGTGCCAGTCGCCCCCTGGGACCGAACACTGAAGCTTTCTTT	CASRPLGPNTEAFF
NA	TRBD2	TRBV11-2	TRBJ2-1	TGTGCCAGCAGCTTAGCCCCCGGAGGCGGGAGGAATGAGCAGTTCTTC	CASSLAPGGGRNEQFF
NA	TRBD1	TRBV7-8	TRBJ1-4	TGTGCCAGCAGCCCCCGTAGAGCAGGGGGATCGGAAAAACTGTTTTTT	CASSPRRAGGSEKLFF
NA	NA	TRBV5-1	TRBJ2-7	TGCGCCAGCAGCCCGGAGGGGGGAGCGGCGCGCGAGCAGTACTTC	CASSPEGGAAREQYF
NA	TRBD2	TRBV7-8	TRBJ2-1	TGTGCCATTCTAGCGGTATCCTCCTACAATGAGCAGTTCTTC	CAILAVSSYNEQFF
NA	NA	TRBV6-5	TRBJ1-2	TGTGCCAGCAATACAGCCGACTATGGCTACACCTTC	CASNTADYGYTF
once	TRBD1	TRBV6-1	TRBJ2-7	TGTGCCAGCAGCACCGGGACAGGGGCCTACGAGCAGTACTTC	CASSTGTGAYEQYF
NA	NA	TRBV19	TRBJ1-5	TGTGCCAGTAGTATAGATCGGGACAGCAATCAGCCCCAGCATTTT	CASSIDRDSNQPQHF
NA	NA	TRBV7-9	TRBJ2-4	TGTGCCAGCAGCTACTATGGTGTAGCCAAAAACATTCAGTACTTC	CASSYYGVAKNIQYF
NA	NA	TRBV7-8	TRBJ2-2	TGTGCCAGCAGCCCAGCGGCGGACTCGAACACCGGGGAGCTGTTTTTT	CASSPAADSNTGELFF
NA	NA	TRBV9	TRBJ1-2	TGTGCCAGCAGCGCTCACAGCGATGGCTACACCTTC	CASSAHSDGYTF
NA	NA	TRBV4-3	TRBJ1-2	TGCGCCAGCAGACGAAAGGGGGGTATAAGTCGACAGTGTTCTAACTATGGCTACACCTTC	CASRRKGGISRQCSNYGYTF
NA	NA	TRBV11-2	TRBJ2-5	TGTGCCAGCAGCTTACAAGAGACCCAGTACTTC	CASSLQETQYF
NA	NA	TRBV2	TRBJ1-1	TGTGCCAGCAGTAACCAGATGAACACTGAAGCTTTCTTT	CASSNQMNTEAFF
NA	NA	TRBV9	TRBJ2-7	TGTGCCAGCAGCCCCCGACATGAACAGACCTACGAGCAGTACTTC	CASSPRHEQTYEQYF
NA	NA	TRBV5-4	TRBJ2-1	TGTGCCAGCAGCTTATTAAAAGCGGCCTCCGGTGAGCAGTTCTTC	CASSLLKAASGEQFF
NA	TRBD1	TRBV19	TRBJ1-5	TGTGCCAGTAACCCCACTGACAGGGGAAGCAATCAGCCCCAGCATTTT	CASNPTDRGSNQPQHF